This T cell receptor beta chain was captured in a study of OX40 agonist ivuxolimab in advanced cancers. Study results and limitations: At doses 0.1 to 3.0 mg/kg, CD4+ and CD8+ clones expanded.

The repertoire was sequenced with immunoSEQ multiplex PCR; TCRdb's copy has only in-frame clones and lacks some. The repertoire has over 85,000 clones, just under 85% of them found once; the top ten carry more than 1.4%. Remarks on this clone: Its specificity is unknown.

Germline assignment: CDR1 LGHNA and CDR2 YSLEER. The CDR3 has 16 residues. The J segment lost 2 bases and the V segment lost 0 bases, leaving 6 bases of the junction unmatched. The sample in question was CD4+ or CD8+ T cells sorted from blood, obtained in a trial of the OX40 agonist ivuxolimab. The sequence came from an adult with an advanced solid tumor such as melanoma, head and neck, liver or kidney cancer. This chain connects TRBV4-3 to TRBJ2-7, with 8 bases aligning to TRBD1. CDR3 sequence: CASSQDIQGAAYEQYF. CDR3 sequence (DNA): TGCGCCAGCAGCCAAGATATCCAGGGGGCAGCCTACGAGCAGTACTTC.